The next 10 T cell receptor beta chains were all read from a single sample in a study of CD8+ T cells in alopecia areata. RNA was extracted and reverse transcribed into cDNA as the sequencing template. The table came from immunoSEQ multiplex PCR; TCRdb's copy has only in-frame clones and leaves some out. The table includes 150,000 or so clones, approximately 65% detected once. Sequenced here: CD8+ T cells sorted from blood, sampled at week 0. These receptors were taken from a human donor with alopecia areata.

The chain joins TRBV16 to TRBJ1-2; no firm D call. Germline CDR1 reads KGHSY; CDR2 reads FQNENV. This CDR3 is built from 14 residues. V lost 0 bases to trimming and J lost 8 bases, with 13 bases between them. Written as DNA, the CDR3 is TGTGCCAGCAGCCAATCGGATCCTTTTGCAGGCTACACCTTC. Its protein is CASSQSDPFAGYTF.

This rearrangement joins TRBV7-9 to TRBJ1-1; 7 bases agree with TRBD1. Losses at the gene ends were 6 bases for V and 8 bases for J; bases not matched to a gene: 3. There are 11 residues in the CDR3. CDR1 is SEHNR, CDR2 FQNEAQ, per germline (reference sequence). CDR3 DNA sequence: TGTGCCAGCAGGCCAGGGGGGGAAGCTTTCTTT. It yields the protein CASRPGGEAFF.

This sequence joins TRBV7-9 and TRBJ2-5; 8 bases map to TRBD2. Per germline, CDR1 SEHNR and CDR2 FQNEAQ (reference sequence). The CDR3 contains 15 residues. Trimming removed 4 bases from V and 4 bases from J; junction bases left unmatched: 8. The chain's CDR3 is CASSSTGTRRETQYF. The CDR3 DNA reads as TGTGCCAGCAGCTCCACCGGGACTAGACGAGAGACCCAGTACTTC.

CDR3 nucleotide sequence: TGTGCCAGCAGCTCCGGCTTTCAGGTCTATGGCTACACCTTC. It encodes CASSSGFQVYGYTF. V is TRBV5-5 and J is TRBJ1-2, with D unresolved. The V gene's germline CDR1 is SGHKS and CDR2 YYEKEE (reference sequence). Trimming removed 3 bases at V and 4 bases at J, with 13 bases between. This CDR3 region has 14 residues.

The chain is built from TRBV15 and TRBJ2-4, with D perhaps assigned TRBD1 or TRBD2 (6 bases each). The length of the CDR3 is 17 residues. The V end lost 6 bases, the J end lost 0 bases, and 18 bases lay between the germline ends. CDR1 is LNHNV and CDR2 is YYDKDF in the germline V gene (reference sequence). CDR3 protein: CATRGGTESLAKNIQYF. The CDR3 nucleotides are TGTGCCACCAGGGGGGGCACGGAGTCTCTAGCCAAAAACATTCAGTACTTC.

This chain joins TRBV29-1 and TRBJ1-4; a possible D gene is TRBD1 (5 bases). The CDR3 spans 13 residues. V lost 6 bases to trimming and J lost 7 bases, with 15 bases between them. Germline-derived CDR1 and CDR2 are SQVTM and ANQGSEA. CDR3 protein: CSVPLGGGEKLFF. The CDR3 DNA follows: TGCAGCGTGCCGCTCGGGGGTGGTGAAAAACTGTTTTTT.

The V call is TRBV5-4, the J call TRBJ2-3; 7 positions match TRBD2. The germline V gene encodes CDR1 SGHNT and CDR2 YYREEE (reference sequence). V dropped 5 bases and J dropped 4; count of bases not matched to a gene: 7. The CDR3 has 14 amino acids. In DNA form, the CDR3 reads TGTGCCAGCAGTCCGGGGGGTCTTGCAGATACGCAGTATTTT. It encodes CASSPGGLADTQYF. Combining the CDR3 with reference TRBV5-4 and TRBJ2-3 gives the whole variable domain ETGVTQSPTHLIKTRGQQVTLRCSSQSGHNTVSWYQQALGQGPQFIFQYYREEENGRGNFPPRFSGLQFPNYSSELNVNALELDDSALYLCASSPGGLADTQYFGPGTRLTVL.

CDR3 residues: CSAPADRGGETQYF. The CDR3, as DNA: TGCAGCGCCCCGGCGGACAGGGGGGGTGAGACCCAGTACTTC. The V call is TRBV29-1, the J call TRBJ2-5; 10 bases map to TRBD1. With V trimmed by 7 bases and J by 5 bases, 10 bases remained unmatched. There are 14 residues in the CDR3. The germline V gene encodes CDR1 SQVTM and CDR2 ANQGSEA.

The rearrangement links TRBV30 to TRBJ2-1; 8 nucleotides align to TRBD2. V trimming: 1 base; J trimming: 4 bases; junction bases outside the gene matches: 3. The CDR3 has 14 residues. Germline V gene sequence: CDR1 GTSNPN, CDR2 SVGIG (reference sequence). CDR3 protein: CAWSGTSLYNEQFF. The CDR3 bases are TGTGCCTGGAGTGGGACTAGCTTATACAATGAGCAGTTCTTC.

This clone was picked up a small number of times. This chain uses TRBV6-5 with TRBJ2-1, with D perhaps TRBD1 (5 bases). The CDR3 totals 11 residues. Trimming cost V 8 bases and J 8 bases, with 10 bases left between them. Germline loops: CDR1 MNHEY, CDR2 SVGAGI. CDR3 nucleotide sequence: TGTGCCAGCCATTTGGGGCATGAGCAGTTCTTC. Its protein is CASHLGHEQFF.